This record looks at one T cell receptor (beta chain) sequence and its context. This clonotype was seen many times. The specificity of this receptor is unknown. Base qualities are not at hand, and no much larger clone is one base apart. Every donor in the study was a healthy Caucasian. Three unrelated non-twin adults were additionally sequenced: a male aged 18 to 30, a male aged 50 to 60 and a female aged 50 to 60. Miltenyi CD45RO+ enrichment and human naive T-cell isolation kits were used to isolate memory (CD45RO+) and naive T cells from PBMC. The data stem from a study of identical twins (dated by TCRdb to 2016 to 2017). About the full investigation: To test whether fetal clonotypes persist, this study deep-sequenced TCR alpha and beta repertoires from monozygotic twins, from unrelated adults of various ages, and from cord blood. Replicate twin experiments were performed at different times using different library preparation protocols to rule out contamination.

Its CDR3 holds 15 amino acids, cysteine through phenylalanine. Only the CDR3 portion is preserved as DNA: 45 bases, with reading frame beginning at the first base. Trimming takes 8 bases off V and 5 bases off J; junction bases not matched to a gene: 13. For CDR1 and CDR2, the germline V gene lists MGHDK and SYGVNS. Libraries came from 5' RACE. The data were produced on an Illumina HiSeq 2000. Template switching added a universal primer binding site, and the final cDNA carried a unique molecular identifier that allowed TCR cDNA molecules to be counted accurately. Specific primers in the conserved constant-segment region were used to synthesize first-strand cDNA for TCR alpha and beta chains. Each cDNA library was double barcoded, with a SMART-Mk sample barcode plus Illumina barcodes, to control for contamination. TruSeq adapter sequences, together with Illumina sample barcodes, were added in two successive PCR steps. The Illumina HiSeq platform was used with custom primers to sequence TCR alpha and beta cDNA libraries. Processing in the source paper ran as follows. MiGEC was used to process raw reads and extract unique molecular identifiers, and MiXCR was used to find CDR3 positions. Recombination models were inferred per individual with the repgenHMM and IGoR tools using an EM algorithm. The analysis of shared clonotypes was done with the tcR package in R, with sharing normalized by the product of cloneset sizes. To study raw recombination free of thymic and clonal selection effects, out-of-frame nonproductive sequences were analyzed. TCRdb reprocessing: public reads trimmed at Q25 with fastp, clones called with MiXCR, in-frame beta chains kept. Identical CDR3 protein sequences are pooled into one entry, listed with their most common genes and DNA. Here the V and J calls rest on TCRdb's processing, not on the authors' analysis. Counted in this sample were 400,000 to 500,000 distinct CDR3 sequences; about 18% of them appeared once. 12% of the sample belongs to the ten largest clones.

Findings and caveats that apply to the study as a whole: Out-of-frame TCR alpha sharing in monozygotic twins was systematically underestimated by recombination models, whereas sharing between unrelated individuals was in agreement with the recombination models. Compared with coincidental sharing between unrelated individuals, an excess of low generation-probability sequences was observed among out-of-frame TCR alpha sequences shared between twins. Zero-insertion analyses could be partly confounded by invariant T cells such as MAIT and iNKT, though diverse VJ usage argued against such confounding for most clonotypes. Because the same donors could not be followed over many years, the conclusions relied on cross-sectional statistical analysis. In beta out-of-frame sequences, excess twin sharing was weaker, because having fewer shared sequences lowered the signal-to-noise ratio. Abundant cord blood beta clonotypes carried fewer insertions; young adult naive repertoires showed a weaker similar trend, while memory repertoires showed none.

This TCR was recovered from a man aged 50-60 years in good health. The specimen was naive T cells sorted from blood. Per the publication, the cell subset or site label means: cells isolated with a human naive T-cell isolation kit. The V gene is TRBV25-1 and the J gene is TRBJ1-1; 8 bases in between match TRBD1. CDR3 sequence: CASRKPNQGATEAFF. The bases are TGTGCCAGCCGCAAACCGAACCAGGGGGCGACTGAAGCTTTCTTT.